The clone carrying this T cell receptor (beta chain) was seen a single time. This sample stems from a study of blood T cell repertoires in COVID-19. Across the whole study: Samples of COVID-19 (acute and convalescent) were obtained from the United States, Italy and Spain. The analysed material was cDNA or gDNA that came from T cells, B-cell-depleted T cells, or PBMCs.

Original methodology: Scientists estimated how many nucleated cells there were by amplifying reference gene primers. Measured with immunoSEQ multiplex PCR; TCRdb has only the in-frame clones, and not every one. That table furnishes V, J and clone size, whereas the DNA furnished D and trimming. This table holds about 100,000 clones, roughly nine tenths found once. Unmatched junction bases numbered 5, after V lost 3 bases and J lost 4 bases. The CDR3 runs 16 residues. Germline V gene sequence: CDR1 KGHSH, CDR2 LQKENI. The chain carries TRBV18 and TRBJ2-2; TRBD1 aligns across 10 bases. This receptor was obtained from a man in his thirties or forties in a cohort sampled during active COVID-19. The specimen sequenced was peripheral blood. CDR3 in amino acids: CASSPQGQGFTGELFF. DNA for the CDR3: TGTGCCAGCTCACCTCAGGGACAGGGGTTCACCGGGGAGCTGTTTTTT.